The 6 T cell receptor beta chains below come from one sample, sequenced in a study of blood T cell repertoires in COVID-19. Clones were sequenced by immunoSEQ multiplex PCR, and TCRdb holds only the in-frame ones, with some missing. The sample holds about 100,000 clones, 75% to 90% seen once. Sequencing was done on a sample of peripheral blood. The receptors come from a man aged 80 or over with acute or convalescent COVID-19.

This clone was detected a few times. This chain links TRBV7-6 with TRBJ1-2; D remains unclear. Germline loops: CDR1 SGHVS, CDR2 FNYEAQ. CDR3 size: 15 residues. V gave up 0 bases and J gave up 2 bases, with 10 bases separating them. The CDR3 DNA follows: TGTGCCAGCAGCTTAGCACCGACTGGGAACTATGGCTACACCTTC. Residues: CASSLAPTGNYGYTF.

The rearrangement links TRBV7-9 to TRBJ2-1; D gene unclear. Trimming cost V 6 bases and J 4 bases, with 4 bases left between them. CDR1 and CDR2 from the germline V gene are SEHNR and FQNEAQ (reference sequence). The CDR3 contains 11 residues. CDR3 nucleotides: TGTGCCAGCAGACAATACAATGAGCAGTTCTTC. Protein: CASRQYNEQFF.

CDR3 protein: CASSPGSFNEQFF. In DNA form, the CDR3 reads TGCGCCAGCAGCCCGGGGTCTTTCAATGAGCAGTTCTTC. V usage is TRBV5-1 and J usage is TRBJ2-1; D perhaps matches TRBD2 (5 bases). Trimming stripped 4 bases from V and 6 bases from J, with 11 bases between. The CDR3 covers 13 residues. The germline gives CDR1 SGHRS, CDR2 YFSETQ. The full variable domain, its missing parts supplied by reference TRBV5-1 and TRBJ2-1, is KAGVTQTPRYLIKTRGQQVTLSCSPISGHRSVSWYQQTPGQGLQFLFEYFSETQRNKGNFPGRFSGRQFSNSRSEMNVSTLELGDSALYLCASSPGSFNEQFFGPGTRLTVL.

This clone was picked up one time. This rearrangement joins TRBV28 to TRBJ1-2; a possible D gene is TRBD1 (6 bases). CDR1 MDHEN and CDR2 SYDVKM come from the germline V gene. The CDR3 is made up of 14 amino acids. The V gene lost 5 bases and the J gene lost 6 bases, with 16 bases spanning the gap. DNA of the CDR3: TGTGCCAGCAGTCCTTACAGGGAAGGAAATGGCTACACCTTC. Encoded protein: CASSPYREGNGYTF.

V gene TRBV10-3 combines with J gene TRBJ2-5, with 7 bases lining up with TRBD2. The CDR3 has 15 amino acids. V was pared by 2 bases and J by 5 bases, with 8 bases of the junction left unmatched. The V gene's germline CDR1 is ENHRY and CDR2 SYGVKD. CDR3 DNA: TGTGCCATCAGTGAGCGGGGGGAGGGCGTGGAGACCCAGTACTTC. The encoded protein is CAISERGEGVETQYF.

This chain joins TRBV19 and TRBJ1-1, with a tentative D call TRBD1 (5 bases). The CDR3 length is 15 residues. V gave up 1 base and J gave up 3 bases, with 12 bases separating them. Per the germline V gene, CDR1 is LNHDA and CDR2 is SQIVND (reference sequence). CDR3 DNA sequence: TGTGCCAGTAGTATAGCCTCGGGGGGACACACTGAAGCTTTCTTT. Translation gives CASSIASGGHTEAFF.